The 6 T cell receptor beta chains presented below share a single source sample, sequenced in a study of PD-1 blockade in mismatch repair-deficient tumors. Some clones are missing from TCRdb's copy, which holds only in-frame ones; the method was immunoSEQ multiplex PCR. In the table there are around 100,000 clones, around three quarters of which are singletons. The material sequenced was peripheral blood, taken around 60 weeks after starting pembrolizumab. The receptor source for this set is an adult with mismatch repair-deficient cancer.

The chain joins TRBV28 to TRBJ1-5, with 8 nucleotides matching TRBD1. After removal of 5 bases from V and 2 bases from J, the junction contained 5 bases not matched to a gene. Germline V lookup: CDR1 MDHEN, CDR2 SYDVKM. The CDR3 covers 15 residues. The CDR3 spells CASSPRGQGNQPQHF. In DNA, the CDR3 is TGTGCCAGCAGTCCAAGGGGACAGGGCAATCAGCCCCAGCATTTT.

The chain links TRBV10-3 to TRBJ2-3; 10 bases are shared with TRBD2. This CDR3 is built from 14 residues. Germline V lookup: CDR1 ENHRY, CDR2 SYGVKD. Trimming at V came to 0 bases and at J to 12 bases, leaving 6 bases not matched to a gene. The CDR3 reads CAISESLAGEVQYF. CDR3 coding DNA: TGTGCCATCAGTGAGTCGCTAGCGGGAGAGGTTCAGTATTTT.

The DNA for the CDR3 is TGTGCCAGTAGTGCCCGGACAGGGGGCACTGAAGCTTTCTTT. This encodes CASSARTGGTEAFF. The J gene is TRBJ1-1, the V gene TRBV19, with TRBD1 matching 10 bases. There are 14 residues in the CDR3. The germline gives CDR1 LNHDA, CDR2 SQIVND (reference sequence). Unmatched junction bases numbered 4, after V lost 5 bases and J lost 4 bases.

The chain carries TRBV7-8 and TRBJ2-4, with 7 bases that match TRBD2. The germline gives CDR1 SGHVS, CDR2 FQNEAQ. There are 21 residues in the CDR3. V was clipped by 0 bases and J by 1 base; unmatched bases: 18. CDR3 DNA: TGTGCCAGCAGCTTAGCGAGTGTGGCGCGAAGCGGGATTTCGGCCAAAAACATTCAGTACTTC. It codes for CASSLASVARSGISAKNIQYF.

The chain combines TRBV13 with TRBJ2-1, with 10 bases aligning to TRBD2. In germline, CDR1 is PRHDT, CDR2 FYEKMQ (reference sequence). This CDR3 region has 16 residues. V lost 1 base and J lost 7; bases outside the gene matches: 7. CDR3 region: CASSLEASGRENEQFF. The CDR3 DNA reads as TGTGCCAGCAGCTTAGAGGCTAGCGGGAGAGAGAATGAGCAGTTCTTC.

The V gene is TRBV11-2, the J gene TRBJ1-2; no clear D gene. V lost 0 bases, J lost 1 base, and 6 bases lay in between. Germline V lookup: CDR1 SGHAT, CDR2 FQNNGV. CDR3 length: 14 amino acids. CDR3 bases: TGTGCCAGCAGCTTAGATACAGATAACTATGGCTACACCTTC. Translated, it gives CASSLDTDNYGYTF. The full variable domain, its missing parts supplied by reference TRBV11-2 and TRBJ1-2, is EAGVAQSPRYKIIEKRQSVAFWCNPISGHATLYWYQQILGQGPKLLIQFQNNGVVDDSQLPKDRFSAERLKGVDSTLKIQPAKLEDSAVYLCASSLDTDNYGYTFGSGTRLTVV.